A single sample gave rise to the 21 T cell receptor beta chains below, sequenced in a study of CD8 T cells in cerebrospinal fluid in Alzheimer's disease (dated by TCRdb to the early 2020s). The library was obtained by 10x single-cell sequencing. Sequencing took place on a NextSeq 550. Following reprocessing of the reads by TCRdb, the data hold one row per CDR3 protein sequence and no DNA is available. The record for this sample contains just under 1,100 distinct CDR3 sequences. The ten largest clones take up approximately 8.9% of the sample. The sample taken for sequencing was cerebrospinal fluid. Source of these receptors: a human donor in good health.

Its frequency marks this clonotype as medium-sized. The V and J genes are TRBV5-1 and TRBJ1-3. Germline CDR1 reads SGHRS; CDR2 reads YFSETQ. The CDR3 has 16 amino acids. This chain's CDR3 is CASSLDAQVSGNTIYF. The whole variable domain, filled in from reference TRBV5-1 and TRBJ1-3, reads KAGVTQTPRYLIKTRGQQVTLSCSPISGHRSVSWYQQTPGQGLQFLFEYFSETQRNKGNFPGRFSGRQFSNSRSEMNVSTLELGDSALYLCASSLDAQVSGNTIYFGEGSWLTVV.

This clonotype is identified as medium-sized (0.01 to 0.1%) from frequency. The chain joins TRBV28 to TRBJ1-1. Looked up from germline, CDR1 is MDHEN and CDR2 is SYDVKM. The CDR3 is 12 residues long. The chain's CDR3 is CASSQDGVEAFF.

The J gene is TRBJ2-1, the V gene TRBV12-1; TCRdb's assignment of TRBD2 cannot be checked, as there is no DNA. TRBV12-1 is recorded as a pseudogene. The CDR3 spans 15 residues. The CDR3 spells CASSLPGLGYNEQFF.

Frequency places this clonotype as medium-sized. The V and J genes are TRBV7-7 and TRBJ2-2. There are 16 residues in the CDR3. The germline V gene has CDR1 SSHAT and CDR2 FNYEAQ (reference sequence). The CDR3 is CASSLTGPPNTGELFF.

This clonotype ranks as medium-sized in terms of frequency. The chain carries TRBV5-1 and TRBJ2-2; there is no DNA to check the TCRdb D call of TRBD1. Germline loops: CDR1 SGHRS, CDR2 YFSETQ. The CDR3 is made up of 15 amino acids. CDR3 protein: CASSLDTRGTGELFF.

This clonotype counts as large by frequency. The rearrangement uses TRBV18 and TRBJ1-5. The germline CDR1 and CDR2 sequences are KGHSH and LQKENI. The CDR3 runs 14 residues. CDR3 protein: CASSPQGLDQPQHF.

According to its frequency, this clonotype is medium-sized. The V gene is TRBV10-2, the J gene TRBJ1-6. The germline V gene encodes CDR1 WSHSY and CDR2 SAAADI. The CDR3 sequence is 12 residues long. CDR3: CASRAVNSPLHF.

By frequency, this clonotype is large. The CDR3 protein is CSAKTGLGYNEQFF. The chain couples TRBV20-1 to TRBJ2-1; as DNA is missing, the TRBD2 call by TCRdb cannot be tested. CDR3 length: 14 residues. In germline, CDR1 is DFQATT, CDR2 SNEGSKA (reference sequence).

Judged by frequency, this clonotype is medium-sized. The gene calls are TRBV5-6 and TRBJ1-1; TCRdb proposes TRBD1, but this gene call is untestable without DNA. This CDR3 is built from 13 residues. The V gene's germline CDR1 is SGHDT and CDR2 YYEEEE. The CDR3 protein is CASSLGGSVWAFF.

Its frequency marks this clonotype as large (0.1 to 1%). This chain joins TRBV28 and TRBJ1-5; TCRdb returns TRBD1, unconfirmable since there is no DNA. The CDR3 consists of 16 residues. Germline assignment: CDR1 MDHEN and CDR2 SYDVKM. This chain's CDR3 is CASTRYRAANNQPQHF.

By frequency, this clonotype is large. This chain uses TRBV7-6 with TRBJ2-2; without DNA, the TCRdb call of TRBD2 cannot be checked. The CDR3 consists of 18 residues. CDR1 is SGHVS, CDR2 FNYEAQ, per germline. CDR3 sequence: CASSLFRLGEVNTGELFF.

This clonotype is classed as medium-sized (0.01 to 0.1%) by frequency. The CDR3 spells CACKSGPGDEQYF. The chain is built from TRBV30 and TRBJ2-7; TCRdb's D call of TRBD2 is untestable without DNA. Germline CDR1 is GTSNPN and CDR2 is SVGIG (reference sequence). This CDR3 is 13 amino acids long.

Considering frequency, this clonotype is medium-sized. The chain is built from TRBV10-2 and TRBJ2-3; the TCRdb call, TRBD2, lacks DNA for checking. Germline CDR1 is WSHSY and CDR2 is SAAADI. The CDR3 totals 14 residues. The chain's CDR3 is CASSDGGGTDTQYF.

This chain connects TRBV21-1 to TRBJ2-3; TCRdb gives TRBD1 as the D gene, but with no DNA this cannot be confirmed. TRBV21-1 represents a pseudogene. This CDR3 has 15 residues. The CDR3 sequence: CASSNPTGGTDTQYF.

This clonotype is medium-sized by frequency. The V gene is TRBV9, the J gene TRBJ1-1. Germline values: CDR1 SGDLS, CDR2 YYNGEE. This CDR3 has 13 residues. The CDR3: CASSVEITTEAFF. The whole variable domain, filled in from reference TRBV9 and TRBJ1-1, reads DSGVTQTPKHLITATGQRVTLRCSPRSGDLSVYWYQQSLDQGLQFLIQYYNGEERAKGNILERFSAQQFPDLHSELNLSSLELGDSALYFCASSVEITTEAFFGQGTRLTVV.

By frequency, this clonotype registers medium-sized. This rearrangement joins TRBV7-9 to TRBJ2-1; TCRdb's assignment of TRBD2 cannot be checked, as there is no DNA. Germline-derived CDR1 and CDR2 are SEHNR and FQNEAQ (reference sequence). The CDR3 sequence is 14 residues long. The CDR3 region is CASSSMTSYNEQFF.

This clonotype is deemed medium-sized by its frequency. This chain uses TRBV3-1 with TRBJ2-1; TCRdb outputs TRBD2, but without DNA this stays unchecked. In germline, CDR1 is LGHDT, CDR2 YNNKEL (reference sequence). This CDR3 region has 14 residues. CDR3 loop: CASSQVGRWGEQFF.

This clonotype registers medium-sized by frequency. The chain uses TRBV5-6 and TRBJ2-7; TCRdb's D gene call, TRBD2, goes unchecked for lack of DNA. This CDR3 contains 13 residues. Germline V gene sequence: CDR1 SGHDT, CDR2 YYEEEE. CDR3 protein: CASSLGTSGEQYF.

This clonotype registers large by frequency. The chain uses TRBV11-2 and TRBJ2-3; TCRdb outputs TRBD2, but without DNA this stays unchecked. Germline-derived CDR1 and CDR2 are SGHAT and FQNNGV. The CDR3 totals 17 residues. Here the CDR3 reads CASSLSPASGITDTQYF.

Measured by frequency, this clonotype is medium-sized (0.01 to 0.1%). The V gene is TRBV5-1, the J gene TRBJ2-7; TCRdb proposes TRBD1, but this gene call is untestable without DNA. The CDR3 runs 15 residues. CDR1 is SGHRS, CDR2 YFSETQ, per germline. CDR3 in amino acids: CASSSPGTGIYEQYF. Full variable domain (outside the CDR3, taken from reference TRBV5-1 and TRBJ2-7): KAGVTQTPRYLIKTRGQQVTLSCSPISGHRSVSWYQQTPGQGLQFLFEYFSETQRNKGNFPGRFSGRQFSNSRSEMNVSTLELGDSALYLCASSSPGTGIYEQYFGPGTRLTVT.

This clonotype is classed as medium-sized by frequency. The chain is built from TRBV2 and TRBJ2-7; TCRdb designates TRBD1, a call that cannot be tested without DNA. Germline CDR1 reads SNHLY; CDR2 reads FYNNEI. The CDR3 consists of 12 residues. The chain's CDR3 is CASRTDTYEQYF.